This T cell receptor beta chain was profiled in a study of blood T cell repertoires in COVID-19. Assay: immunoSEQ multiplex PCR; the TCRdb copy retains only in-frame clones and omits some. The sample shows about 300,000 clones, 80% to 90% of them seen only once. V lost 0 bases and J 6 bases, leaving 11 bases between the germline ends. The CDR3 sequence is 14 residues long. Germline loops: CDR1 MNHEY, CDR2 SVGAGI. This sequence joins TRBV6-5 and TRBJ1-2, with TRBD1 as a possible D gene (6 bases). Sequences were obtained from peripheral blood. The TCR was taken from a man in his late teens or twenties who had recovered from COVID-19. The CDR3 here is CASSYSPKGDGYTF. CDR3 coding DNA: TGTGCCAGCAGTTACTCCCCAAAGGGGGATGGCTACACCTTC.